This is a list of T cell receptor beta chains from one sample in a study of blood T cells in healthy people across ages. Each CDR3 protein gets one entry after TCRdb re-called the 5' RACE reads with MiXCR. Here the sample spans around 1,700,000 distinct CDR3 sequences, roughly 27% being singletons. The sample comprised blood. These receptors were collected from a woman aged 25 to 45 in good health. CDR3s include the opening cysteine and the closing phenylalanine or tryptophan. A D gene is named only where the DNA matches it firmly. For some rows the clone size is stated as once, few or many, or as a class when expanded; others skip it.

v_call,d_call,clone_size,j_call,cdr3_aa,cdr3_nt
TRBV12-3/TRBV12-4,TRBD2,.,TRBJ2-3,CASSNMLAGAADTQYF,TGTGCCAGCAGCAACATGCTAGCGGGAGCCGCAGATACGCAGTATTTT
TRBV20-1,.,many,TRBJ2-4,CSAREDRTQKNIQYF,TGCAGTGCTAGAGAGGACCGAACCCAGAAAAACATTCAGTACTTC
TRBV30,.,many,TRBJ1-5,CAWSGESGVSQHF,TGTGCCTGGAGTGGCGAATCGGGAGTGTCCCAGCATTTT
TRBV5-1,TRBD1,few,TRBJ2-3,CASSTTGEDTQYF,TGCGCCAGCAGCACGACAGGGGAAGATACGCAGTATTTT
TRBV7-2,.,.,TRBJ2-5,CASSLFHRETQYF,TGTGCCAGCAGCTTATTTCATAGAGAGACCCAGTACTTC
TRBV7-2,TRBD2,few,TRBJ2-5,CASSISGTEETQYF,TGTGCCAGCAGCATTAGCGGGACCGAAGAGACCCAGTACTTC
TRBV27,TRBD2,few,TRBJ2-3,CASSFGSGAPDTQYF,TGTGCCAGCAGTTTCGGTAGCGGGGCCCCAGATACGCAGTATTTT
TRBV20-1,.,many,TRBJ2-7,CSARSPGGAGSGYEQYF,TGCAGTGCTAGATCTCCAGGGGGAGCGGGGTCGGGCTACGAGCAGTACTTC
TRBV20-1,.,many,TRBJ2-7,CSAWDYEQYF,TGCAGTGCTTGGGATTACGAGCAGTACTTC
TRBV20-1,TRBD2,many,TRBJ2-5,CSATTSGDFQETQYF,TGCAGTGCGACTACTAGCGGGGATTTTCAAGAGACCCAGTACTTC
TRBV7-2,.,.,TRBJ1-4,CASRGGTVDEKLFF,TGTGCCAGCAGAGGGGGGACGGTGGACGAAAAACTGTTTTTT
TRBV20-1,TRBD2,.,TRBJ2-1,CSADPGLAGNEQCF,TGCAGTGCCGATCCGGGACTAGCAGGTAATGAGCAGTGCTTC
TRBV30,.,.,TRBJ2-5,CTSQGGETQYF,TGTACCTCCCAGGGAGGAGAGACCCAGTACTTC
TRBV27,TRBD2,.,TRBJ2-1,CASSSRSTGGNEQFF,TGTGCCAGCAGTTCTCGGAGTACGGGAGGCAATGAGCAGTTCTTC
TRBV13,.,few,TRBJ2-7,CASSHEGYEQYF,TGTGCCAGCAGCCATGAGGGGTACGAGCAGTACTTC
TRBV2,.,.,TRBJ2-5,CASLRDGYDQYF,TGTGCCAGCCTCAGGGACGGGTACGATCAGTACTTC
TRBV9,TRBD2,many,TRBJ2-7,CASSPPAGDPYEQYF,TGTGCCAGCAGCCCACCAGCGGGGGACCCCTACGAGCAGTACTTC
TRBV11-2,TRBD2,.,TRBJ2-5,CASSSGLAGCETQYF,TGTGCCAGCAGCTCAGGACTAGCGGGATGTGAGACCCAGTACTTC
TRBV20-1,TRBD1,many,TRBJ2-7,CSAILGTALTYEQYF,TGCAGTGCTATCCTCGGGACAGCTCTAACCTACGAGCAGTACTTC
TRBV5-1,.,.,TRBJ2-7,CATRFRTESYEQYF,TGCGCCACCCGTTTCCGGACAGAGTCTTACGAGCAGTACTTC
TRBV5-1,.,.,TRBJ2-7,CASSWGRTSSSYEQYF,TGCGCCAGCAGTTGGGGCCGAACTAGCAGTTCCTACGAGCAGTACTTC
TRBV7-9,TRBD1,.,TRBJ2-1,CASSMGQAPPNEQFF,TGTGCCAGCAGCATGGGACAGGCACCCCCCAATGAGCAGTTCTTC
TRBV2,TRBD2,.,TRBJ2-2,CASRGRLAGGTNTGELFF,TGTGCCAGCAGGGGTCGACTAGCGGGAGGTACGAACACCGGGGAGCTGTTTTTT
TRBV11-2,.,many,TRBJ2-5,CASSLWRGHQETQYF,TGTGCCAGCAGCTTATGGCGGGGGCACCAAGAGACCCAGTACTTC
TRBV15,.,few,TRBJ1-4,CATSRDEEKLFF,TGTGCCACCAGCAGAGATGAGGAAAAACTGTTTTTT
TRBV19,.,.,TRBJ1-5,CASRPTDQPQHF,TGTGCCAGTAGACCGACAGACCAGCCCCAGCATTTT
TRBV14,TRBD2,.,TRBJ2-3,CASSPLAGSADTQYF,TGTGCCAGCAGCCCACTAGCGGGGAGTGCAGATACGCAGTATTTT
TRBV20-1,TRBD2,.,TRBJ2-5,CSADGGVDGLAGETQYF,TGCAGTGCTGATGGGGGGGTAGACGGACTAGCGGGAGAGACCCAGTACTTC
TRBV29-1,TRBD1,few,TRBJ2-6,CSCAGGSGANVRTF,TGCAGCTGCGCAGGGGGCTCTGGGGCCAACGTCCGGACTTTC
TRBV29-1,TRBD1,many,TRBJ2-7,CSVTDRGLYPDEQYF,TGCAGCGTAACCGACAGGGGGCTATACCCTGACGAGCAGTACTTC
TRBV5-8,.,few,TRBJ2-1,CASSLAVGMGYNEQFF,TGTGCCAGCAGCTTGGCCGTCGGGATGGGCTACAATGAGCAGTTCTTC
TRBV5-1,TRBD2,.,TRBJ2-3,CASSLTTSGTDTQYF,TGCGCCAGCAGCCTGACGACTAGCGGCACAGATACGCAGTATTTT
TRBV5-1,.,.,TRBJ2-5,CASSFNKRQETQYF,TGCGCCAGCAGCTTTAACAAGCGACAAGAGACCCAGTACTTC
TRBV5-1,.,few,TRBJ2-7,CASLRAWGGWEQYF,TGCGCCAGTCTCCGGGCGTGGGGGGGCTGGGAGCAGTACTTC
TRBV18,TRBD2,.,TRBJ2-1,CASSPQRTSLEQFF,TGTGCCAGCTCACCACAAAGGACTAGTCTTGAGCAGTTCTTC
TRBV20-1,.,once,TRBJ1-2,CSASWDGNNYGYTF,TGCAGTGCTAGTTGGGACGGTAATAACTATGGCTACACCTTC
TRBV2,.,.,TRBJ2-2,CASKIRADTGELFF,TGTGCCAGCAAGATCAGGGCCGACACCGGGGAGCTGTTTTTT
TRBV12-3/TRBV12-4,TRBD2,.,TRBJ2-1,CASSSTSGGAGYEQVF,TGTGCCAGCAGTTCGACTAGCGGGGGGGCGGGGTATGAGCAGGTCTTC
TRBV5-1,TRBD2,many,TRBJ2-1,CASSLMTSGVYNEQFF,TGCGCCAGCAGCTTGATGACTAGCGGGGTCTACAATGAGCAGTTCTTC
TRBV2,.,.,TRBJ1-1,CASRKVLSTEAFF,TGTGCCAGCAGGAAGGTGTTGAGCACTGAAGCTTTCTTT
TRBV3-1,.,.,TRBJ2-7,CAGSQSSKGQYF,TGTGCCGGCAGCCAATCGTCCAAGGGGCAGTACTTC
TRBV6-5,TRBD1,.,TRBJ1-2,CASRKKTGTGIRGYTF,TGTGCCAGCAGGAAAAAAACCGGGACAGGCATCCGGGGCTACACCTTC
TRBV20-1,TRBD2,.,TRBJ2-4,CSARDGGLAGNEQYF,TGCAGTGCTAGAGATGGGGGGCTAGCGGGAAATGAGCAGTACTTC
TRBV27,TRBD1,many,TRBJ2-1,CASSLNVYRGYDEQFF,TGTGCCAGCAGTTTAAACGTCTACAGGGGGTACGATGAGCAGTTCTTC
TRBV7-3,.,.,TRBJ2-5,CASSFLAGRETQYF,TGTGCCAGCAGCTTCTTGGCGGGAAGGGAGACCCAGTACTTC
TRBV20-1,.,few,TRBJ2-2,CSARDHSRPGELFF,TGCAGTGCTAGAGATCACAGTAGGCCCGGGGAGCTGTTTTTT
TRBV5-1,.,.,TRBJ1-1,CASTFGGVDTEAFF,TGCGCCAGCACCTTCGGTGGGGTAGACACTGAAGCTTTCTTT
TRBV11-2,.,few,TRBJ2-3,CASSLWPSLDTQYF,TGTGCCAGCAGCTTATGGCCCAGTTTGGATACGCAGTATTTT
TRBV6-6,.,few,TRBJ1-2,CASSYSDGYTF,TGTGCCAGCAGTTACTCGGATGGCTACACCTTC
TRBV27,TRBD1,.,TRBJ2-7,CASSLSNRGQGEQYF,TGTGCCAGCAGTTTAAGCAACAGGGGGCAAGGCGAGCAGTACTTC
TRBV2,TRBD1,few,TRBJ2-7,CASSEARGRYEQYF,TGTGCCAGCAGTGAAGCCAGGGGGCGGTACGAGCAGTACTTC
TRBV6-1,.,.,TRBJ2-5,CASTGGRDQYF,TGCGCCAGCACTGGGGGCCGGGACCAGTACTTC